Sequencing of this TCR beta chain was carried out in a study of shared clonotypes between healthy human individuals. General study points: An expected dependence of interdonor clonotype sharing on sequencing depth was noted.

The germline V gene encodes CDR1 SEHNR and CDR2 FQNEAQ (reference sequence). With 1 base removed from V and 4 bases from J, the gap between germline ends came to 11 bases. This CDR3 comprises 15 residues. Profiled with immunoSEQ multiplex PCR; TCRdb holds only in-frame clones, not every one. The sample holds about 600,000 clones; roughly 97% are singletons and the top ten take roughly 0.05%. Note on this clone: As yet, its antigen is unknown.

Sequenced input: naive CD4+ T cells sorted from blood. Subset in this sample: CD45RA+ positively selected. The sequence was collected from a young woman in good health. The rearrangement uses TRBV7-9 and TRBJ1-3; D unresolved. Here the CDR3 DNA reads TGTGCCAGCAGCTTAGATTGGTTTGGCGGAAACACCATATATTTT. This translates into CASSLDWFGGNTIYF.